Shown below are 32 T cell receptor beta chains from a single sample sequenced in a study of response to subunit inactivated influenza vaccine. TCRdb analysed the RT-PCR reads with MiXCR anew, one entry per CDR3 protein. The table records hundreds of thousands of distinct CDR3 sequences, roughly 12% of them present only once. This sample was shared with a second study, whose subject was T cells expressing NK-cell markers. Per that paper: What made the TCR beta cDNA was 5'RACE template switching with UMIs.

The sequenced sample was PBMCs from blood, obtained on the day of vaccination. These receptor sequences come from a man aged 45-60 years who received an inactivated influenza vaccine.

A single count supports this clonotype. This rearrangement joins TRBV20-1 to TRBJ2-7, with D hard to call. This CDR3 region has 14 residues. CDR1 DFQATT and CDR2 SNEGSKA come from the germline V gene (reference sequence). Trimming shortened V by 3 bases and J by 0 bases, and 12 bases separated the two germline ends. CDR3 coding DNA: TGCAGTGCTAGGGCCAGCTTCAACTCCTACGAGCAGTACTTC. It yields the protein CSARASFNSYEQYF.

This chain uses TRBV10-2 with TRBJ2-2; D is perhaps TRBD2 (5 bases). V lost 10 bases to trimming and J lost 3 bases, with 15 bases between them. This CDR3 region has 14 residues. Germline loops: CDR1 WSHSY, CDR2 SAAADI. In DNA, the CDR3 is TGCGCCACCAGACCGGAGGTCGACACCGGGGAGCTGTTTTTT. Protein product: CATRPEVDTGELFF.

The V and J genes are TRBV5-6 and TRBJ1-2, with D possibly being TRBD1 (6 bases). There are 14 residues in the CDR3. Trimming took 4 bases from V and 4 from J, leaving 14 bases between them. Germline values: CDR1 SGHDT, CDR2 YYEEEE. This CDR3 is CASSNYRATYGYTF. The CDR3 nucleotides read TGTGCCAGCAGCAATTACAGGGCGACCTATGGCTACACCTTC.

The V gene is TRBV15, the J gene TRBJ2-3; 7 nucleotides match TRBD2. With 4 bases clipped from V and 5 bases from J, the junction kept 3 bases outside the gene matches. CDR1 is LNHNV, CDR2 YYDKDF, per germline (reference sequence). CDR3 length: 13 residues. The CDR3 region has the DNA TGTGCCACCAGCAAGATAGCGGGAGATACGCAGTATTTT. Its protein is CATSKIAGDTQYF.

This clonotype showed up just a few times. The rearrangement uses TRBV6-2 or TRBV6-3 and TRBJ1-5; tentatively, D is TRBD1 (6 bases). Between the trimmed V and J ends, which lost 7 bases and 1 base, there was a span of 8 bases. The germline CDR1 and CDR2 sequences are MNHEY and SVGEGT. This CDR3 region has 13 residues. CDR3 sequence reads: CASTDRSNQPQHF. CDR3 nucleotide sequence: TGTGCCAGCACTGACAGGAGCAATCAGCCCCAGCATTTT.

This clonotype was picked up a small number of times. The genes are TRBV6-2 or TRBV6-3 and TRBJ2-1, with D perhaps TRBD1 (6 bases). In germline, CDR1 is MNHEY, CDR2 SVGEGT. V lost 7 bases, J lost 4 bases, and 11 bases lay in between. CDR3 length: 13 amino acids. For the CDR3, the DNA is TGTGCCAGCACCTGGACAGCTTACAATGAGCAGTTCTTC. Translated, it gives CASTWTAYNEQFF.

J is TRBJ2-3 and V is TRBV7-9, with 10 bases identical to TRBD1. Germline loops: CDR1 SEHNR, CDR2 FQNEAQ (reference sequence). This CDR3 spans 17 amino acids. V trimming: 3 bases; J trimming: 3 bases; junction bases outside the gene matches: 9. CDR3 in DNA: TGTGCCAGCAGCTTTATGCCGGGACAGGGGTCAACAGATACGCAGTATTTT. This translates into CASSFMPGQGSTDTQYF.

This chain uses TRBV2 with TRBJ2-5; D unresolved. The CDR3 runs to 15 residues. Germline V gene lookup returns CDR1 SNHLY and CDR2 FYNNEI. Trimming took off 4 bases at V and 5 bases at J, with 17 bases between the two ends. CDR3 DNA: TGTGCCAGCAGTGTGCAGGTTCATCAGGAGGAGACCCAGTACTTC. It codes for CASSVQVHQEETQYF.

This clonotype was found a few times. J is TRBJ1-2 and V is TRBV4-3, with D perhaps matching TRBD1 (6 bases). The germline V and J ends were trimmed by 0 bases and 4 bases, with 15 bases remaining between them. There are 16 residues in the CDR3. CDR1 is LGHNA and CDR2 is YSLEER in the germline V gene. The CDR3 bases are TGCGCCAGCAGCCAAGATCGACGGGGGGCGATCTATGGCTACACCTTC. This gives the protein CASSQDRRGAIYGYTF.

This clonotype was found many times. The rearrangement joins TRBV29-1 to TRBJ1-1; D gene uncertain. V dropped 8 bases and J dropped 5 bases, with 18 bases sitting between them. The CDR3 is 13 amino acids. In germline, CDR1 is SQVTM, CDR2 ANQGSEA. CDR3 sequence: CSYLGGRQTEAFF. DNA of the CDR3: TGCAGCTATCTTGGTGGCCGGCAGACTGAAGCTTTCTTT. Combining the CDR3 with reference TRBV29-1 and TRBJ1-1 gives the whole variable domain SAVISQKPSRDICQRGTSLTIQCQVDSQVTMMFWYRQQPGQSLTLIATANQGSEATYESGFVIDKFPISRPNLTFSTLTVSNMSPEDSSIYLCSYLGGRQTEAFFGQGTRLTVV.

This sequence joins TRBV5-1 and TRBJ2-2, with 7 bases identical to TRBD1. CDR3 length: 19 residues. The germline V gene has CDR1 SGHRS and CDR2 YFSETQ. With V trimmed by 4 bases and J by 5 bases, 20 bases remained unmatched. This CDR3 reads CASSNRDRLYLGITGELFF. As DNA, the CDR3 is TGCGCCAGCAGCAACCGGGACAGACTTTATCTGGGGATAACCGGGGAGCTGTTTTTT.

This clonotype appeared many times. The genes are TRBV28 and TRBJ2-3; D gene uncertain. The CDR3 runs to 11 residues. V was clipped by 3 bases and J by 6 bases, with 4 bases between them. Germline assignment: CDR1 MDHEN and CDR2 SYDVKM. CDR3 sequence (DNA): TGTGCCAGCAGTTTCGCTGATACGCAGTATTTT. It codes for CASSFADTQYF.

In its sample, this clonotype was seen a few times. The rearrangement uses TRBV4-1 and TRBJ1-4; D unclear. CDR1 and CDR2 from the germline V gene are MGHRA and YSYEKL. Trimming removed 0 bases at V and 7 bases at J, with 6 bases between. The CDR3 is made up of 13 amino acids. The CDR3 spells CASSQEGFEKLFF. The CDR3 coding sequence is TGCGCCAGCAGCCAAGAAGGGTTTGAAAAACTGTTTTTT.

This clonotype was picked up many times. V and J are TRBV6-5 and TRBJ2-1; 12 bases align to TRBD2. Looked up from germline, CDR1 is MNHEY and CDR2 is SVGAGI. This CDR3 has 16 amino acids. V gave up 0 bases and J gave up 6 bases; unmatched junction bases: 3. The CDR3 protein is CASSYSRLAGVNEQFF. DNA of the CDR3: TGTGCCAGCAGTTACTCCAGACTAGCGGGAGTCAATGAGCAGTTCTTC.

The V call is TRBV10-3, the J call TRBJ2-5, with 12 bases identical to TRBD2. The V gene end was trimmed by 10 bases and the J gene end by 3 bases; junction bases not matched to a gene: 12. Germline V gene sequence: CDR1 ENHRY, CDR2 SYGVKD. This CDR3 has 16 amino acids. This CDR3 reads CASLPGLAGIKETQYF. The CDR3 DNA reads TGTGCCAGCTTGCCGGGACTAGCGGGCATTAAAGAGACCCAGTACTTC.

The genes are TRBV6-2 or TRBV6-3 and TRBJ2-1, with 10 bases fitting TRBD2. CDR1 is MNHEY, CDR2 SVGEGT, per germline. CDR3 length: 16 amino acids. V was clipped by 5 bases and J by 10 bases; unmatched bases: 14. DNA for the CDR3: TGTGCCAGCAGTCCCCGGGTAGCGGGAGGCCCCGCCGAGCAGTTCTTC. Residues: CASSPRVAGGPAEQFF.

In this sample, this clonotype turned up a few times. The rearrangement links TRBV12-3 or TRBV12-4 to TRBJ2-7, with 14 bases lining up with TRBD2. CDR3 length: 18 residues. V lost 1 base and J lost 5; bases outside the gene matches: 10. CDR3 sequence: CASSLVPGTSGSANEQYF. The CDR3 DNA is TGTGCCAGCAGTTTAGTCCCCGGGACTAGCGGGAGTGCGAACGAGCAGTACTTC.

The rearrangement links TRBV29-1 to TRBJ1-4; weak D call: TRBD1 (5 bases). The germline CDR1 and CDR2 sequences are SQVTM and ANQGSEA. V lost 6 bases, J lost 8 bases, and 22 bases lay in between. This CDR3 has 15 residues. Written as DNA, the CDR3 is TGCAGCGTATCAGGGCCATTTGGGTCTCAAGAAAAACTGTTTTTT. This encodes CSVSGPFGSQEKLFF.

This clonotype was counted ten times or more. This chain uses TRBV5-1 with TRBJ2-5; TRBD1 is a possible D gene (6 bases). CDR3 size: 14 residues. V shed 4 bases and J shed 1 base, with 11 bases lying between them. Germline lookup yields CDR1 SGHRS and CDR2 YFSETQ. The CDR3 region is CASSPRQVQETQYF. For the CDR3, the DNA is TGCGCCAGCAGCCCAAGACAGGTCCAAGAGACCCAGTACTTC.

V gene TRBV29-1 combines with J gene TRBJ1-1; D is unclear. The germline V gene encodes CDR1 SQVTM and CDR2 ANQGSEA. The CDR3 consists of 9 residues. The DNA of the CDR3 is TGCAGGGATGAGGGTGAAGCTTTCTTT. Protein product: CRDEGEAFF. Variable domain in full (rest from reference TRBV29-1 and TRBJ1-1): SAVISQKPSRDICQRGTSLTIQCQVDSQVTMMFWYRQQPGQSLTLIATANQGSEATYESGFVIDKFPISRPNLTFSTLTVSNMSPEDSSIYLCRDEGEAFFGQGTRLTVV.

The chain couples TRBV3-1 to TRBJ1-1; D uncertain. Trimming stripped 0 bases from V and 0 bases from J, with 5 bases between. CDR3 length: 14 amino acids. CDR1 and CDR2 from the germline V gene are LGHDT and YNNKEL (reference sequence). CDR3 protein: CASSQDRLNTEAFF. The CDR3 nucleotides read TGTGCCAGCAGCCAAGACAGGTTGAACACTGAAGCTTTCTTT.

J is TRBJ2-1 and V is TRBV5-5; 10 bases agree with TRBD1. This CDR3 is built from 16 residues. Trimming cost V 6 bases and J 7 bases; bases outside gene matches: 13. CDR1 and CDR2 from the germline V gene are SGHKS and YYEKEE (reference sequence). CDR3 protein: CASNDQRTGGVNEQFF. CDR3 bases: TGTGCCAGCAACGACCAGAGGACAGGGGGTGTAAATGAGCAGTTCTTC.

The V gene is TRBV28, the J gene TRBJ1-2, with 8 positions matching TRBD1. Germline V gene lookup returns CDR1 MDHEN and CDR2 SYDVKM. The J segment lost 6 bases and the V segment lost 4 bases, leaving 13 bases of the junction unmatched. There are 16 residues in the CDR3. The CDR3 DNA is TGTGCCAGCAGTTACCCGACAGGGGCCTCTAAGAATGGCTACACCTTC. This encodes CASSYPTGASKNGYTF.

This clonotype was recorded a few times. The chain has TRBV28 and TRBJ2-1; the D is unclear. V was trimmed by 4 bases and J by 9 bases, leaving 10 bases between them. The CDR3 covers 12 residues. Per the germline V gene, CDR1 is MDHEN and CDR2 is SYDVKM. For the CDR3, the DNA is TGTGCCAGCAGTTCCACCTGGTTTGAGCAGTTCTTC. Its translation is CASSSTWFEQFF.

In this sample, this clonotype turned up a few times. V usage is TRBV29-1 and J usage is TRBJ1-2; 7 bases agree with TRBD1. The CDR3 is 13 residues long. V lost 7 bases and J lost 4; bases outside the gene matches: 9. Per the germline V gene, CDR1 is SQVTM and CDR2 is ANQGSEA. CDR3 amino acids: CSASGQGVYGYTF. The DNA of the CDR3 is TGCAGCGCCAGCGGGCAGGGGGTCTATGGCTACACCTTC.

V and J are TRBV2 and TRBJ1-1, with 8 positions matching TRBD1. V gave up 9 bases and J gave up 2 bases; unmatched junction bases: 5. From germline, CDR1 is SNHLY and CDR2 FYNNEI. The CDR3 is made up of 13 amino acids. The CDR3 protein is CARSDRGNTEAFF. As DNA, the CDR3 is TGTGCCAGATCTGACAGGGGAAACACTGAAGCTTTCTTT.

CDR3 in DNA: TGCAGTGCGACCCCGCTCCAGGACAGCGGACAAGAGACCCAGTACTTC. Residues: CSATPLQDSGQETQYF. This chain uses TRBV20-1 with TRBJ2-5; TRBD1 is a possible D gene (6 bases). Germline CDR1 and CDR2: DFQATT and SNEGSKA (reference sequence). V was pared by 6 bases and J by 2 bases, with 22 bases between. CDR3 length equals 16 residues.

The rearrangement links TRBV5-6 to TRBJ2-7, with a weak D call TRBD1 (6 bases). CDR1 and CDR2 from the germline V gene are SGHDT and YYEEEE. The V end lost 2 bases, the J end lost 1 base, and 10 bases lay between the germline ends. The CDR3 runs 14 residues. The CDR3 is CASSFQGLSYEQYF. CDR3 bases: TGTGCCAGCAGCTTTCAGGGGTTATCCTACGAGCAGTACTTC.

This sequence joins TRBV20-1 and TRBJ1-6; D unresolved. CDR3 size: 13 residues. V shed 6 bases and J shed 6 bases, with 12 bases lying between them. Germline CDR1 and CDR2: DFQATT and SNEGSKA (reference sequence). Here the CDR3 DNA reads TGCAGTGCCTGGATCCCCTCTAATTCACCCCTCCACTTT. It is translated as CSAWIPSNSPLHF.

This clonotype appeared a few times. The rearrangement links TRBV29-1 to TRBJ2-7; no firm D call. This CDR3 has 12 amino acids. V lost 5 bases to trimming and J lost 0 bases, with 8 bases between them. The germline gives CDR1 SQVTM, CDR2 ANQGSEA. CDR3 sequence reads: CSVRQSSYEQYF. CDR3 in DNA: TGCAGCGTTCGGCAGAGCTCCTACGAGCAGTACTTC.

CDR3 region: CASSFWTGPQETQYF. The CDR3 coding sequence is TGTGCCAGCAGTTTTTGGACAGGGCCCCAAGAGACCCAGTACTTC. The chain is built from TRBV12-3 or TRBV12-4 and TRBJ2-5, with 8 bases aligning to TRBD1. The CDR3 has 15 residues. Trimming cost V 3 bases and J 1 base; bases outside gene matches: 4.

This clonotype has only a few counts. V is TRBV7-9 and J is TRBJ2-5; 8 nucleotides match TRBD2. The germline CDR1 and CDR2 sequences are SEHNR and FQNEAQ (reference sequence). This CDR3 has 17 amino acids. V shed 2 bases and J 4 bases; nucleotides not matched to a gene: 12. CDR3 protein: CASSLNLLAGGAETQYF. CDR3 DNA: TGTGCCAGCAGCTTAAATCTTCTCGCGGGGGGCGCAGAGACCCAGTACTTC.